One sample yielded the 2 T cell receptor beta chains listed below, sequenced in a study of radiotherapy plus CTLA-4 blockade in lung cancer. Profiling relied on immunoSEQ multiplex PCR, and the TCRdb table lists in-frame clones only, not all of them. The sample includes about 73,000 clones, around nine tenths of them seen just once. The input for sequencing was peripheral blood, taken from a patient treated with radiotherapy plus ipilimumab. These receptor sequences come from a human donor with non-small cell lung cancer that progressed on radiotherapy plus ipilimumab.

Comments on this clone: Other DNA sequences from this sample encode an identical CDR3 as well. This rearrangement joins TRBV5-1 to TRBJ2-2; 7 bases are a match to TRBD2. The J segment lost 2 bases and the V segment lost 4 bases, leaving 11 bases of the junction unmatched. CDR1 and CDR2 (germline): SGHRS, YFSETQ. This CDR3 contains 17 residues. This CDR3 is CASSQYSSGLNTGELFF. The CDR3 DNA reads TGCGCCAGCAGCCAGTATTCTAGCGGACTCAACACCGGGGAGCTGTTTTTT.

The chain joins TRBV19 to TRBJ2-1; 9 bases line up with TRBD2. CDR1 LNHDA and CDR2 SQIVND come from the germline V gene (reference sequence). V was clipped by 1 base and J by 8 bases; unmatched bases: 9. The CDR3 consists of 16 residues. CDR3 nucleotides: TGTGCCAGTAGTATAGTTGCGGCTAGCGGGAACTATGAGCAGTTCTTC. It specifies CASSIVAASGNYEQFF.